This entry lists 7 T cell receptor beta chains sequenced from one sample in a study of T cells in Graves' hyperthyroidism and ophthalmopathy. RNA transcripts were the template for amplifying TCR beta CDR3 regions. HTBI primers drove first-round RT-PCR of the TCR CDR3. TCRdb ran MiXCR on the multiplex PCR reads and lists one entry per CDR3 protein. The table includes over 700,000 distinct CDR3 sequences, roughly a third detected once. Specimen: blood. The receptor source for this set is a woman aged 40-49 years with Graves' hyperthyroidism.

The chain links TRBV20-1 to TRBJ1-1; D ambiguous. From germline, CDR1 is DFQATT and CDR2 SNEGSKA (reference sequence). The germline V and J ends were trimmed by 1 base and 1 base, with 7 bases remaining between them. The CDR3 totals 13 residues. The CDR3 loop is CSARGQKNTEAFF. CDR3 DNA: TGCAGTGCTAGAGGGCAGAAGAACACTGAAGCTTTCTTT.

Many counts were recorded for this clonotype. The rearrangement links TRBV29-1 to TRBJ1-1, with unresolved D. The CDR3 runs 11 residues. The V and J ends lost 8 bases and 3 bases respectively, with 10 bases between them. Germline V gene data show CDR1 as SQVTM and CDR2 as ANQGSEA. In nucleotides, the CDR3 is TGCAGCCAGAGGGTGGACACTGAAGCTTTCTTT. Protein: CSQRVDTEAFF.

As to this clonotype: Germline is not matched at one junction end, which may reflect a read error. The rearrangement uses TRBV24-1 and TRBJ2-2; 11 positions match TRBD1. Germline V gene sequence: CDR1 KGHDR, CDR2 SFDVKD. CDR3 length equals 14 residues. CDR3 sequence: CATTGQGAENEQFF. The CDR3 nucleotides are TGTGCCACTACCGGACAGGGGGCAGAGAATGAGCAGTTTTTT.

The chain couples TRBV19 to TRBJ2-7; D is possibly TRBD2 (5 bases). The CDR3 has 13 residues. Germline V gene data show CDR1 as LNHDA and CDR2 as SQIVND (reference sequence). Trimming removed 3 bases from V and 5 bases from J, with 11 bases in between. The CDR3 loop is CASSIGIGDEQYF. The CDR3 DNA reads as TGTGCCAGTAGTATCGGGATCGGGGACGAGCAGTACTTC. The complete variable domain, with remaining parts taken from reference TRBV19 and TRBJ2-7, reads DGGITQSPKYLFRKEGQNVTLSCEQNLNHDAMYWYRQDPGQGLRLIYYSQIVNDFQKGDIAEGYSVSREKKESFPLTVTSAQKNPTAFYLCASSIGIGDEQYFGPGTRLTVT.

Concerning this clonotype itself: At one end the junction does not follow the germline gene, possibly because of a read error. The chain is built from TRBV5-1 and TRBJ1-1; 7 bases line up with TRBD1. The germline CDR1 and CDR2 sequences are SGHRS and YFSETQ. This CDR3 is 15 amino acids long. The CDR3 reads CASSPETGFIADAFF. CDR3 sequence (DNA): TGCGCCAGCAGCCCAGAGACAGGGTTTATCGCTGACGCTTTCTTT.

This clonotype was detected many times. The CDR3 DNA is TGTGCCAGCAGCTTATCCAATCTTGCCGCTGGAAACACCATATATTTT. As protein: CASSLSNLAAGNTIYF. This chain uses TRBV7-2 with TRBJ1-3; D gene ambiguous. Germline V gene sequence: CDR1 SGHTA, CDR2 FQGNSA. The CDR3 covers 16 residues. V was shortened by 2 bases and J by 2 bases, with 13 bases between the two germline ends.

V gene TRBV7-9 combines with J gene TRBJ1-1; perhaps TRBD1 as D (5 bases). There are 15 residues in the CDR3. From germline, CDR1 is SEHNR and CDR2 FQNEAQ (reference sequence). Trimming took 5 bases from V and 7 from J, leaving 20 bases between them. CDR3 nucleotides: TGTGCCAGCAGCCACCGGGGCGGGGGAGCGATTGAAGCTTTCTTT. As protein: CASSHRGGGAIEAFF.